This is a list of T cell receptor beta chains from one sample in a study of shared clonotypes between healthy human individuals. The table came from immunoSEQ multiplex PCR; TCRdb's copy has only in-frame clones and leaves some out. The sample lists over 2,000,000 clones, 93% occurring once. The sequencing sample was made of naive CD8+ T cells from PBMCs. The source of these receptors is a man younger than 30 in good health. Some clones in this sample may be carry-over from other donors' samples. Each CDR3 is given with its conserved first and last residue. The D gene is left open where the match is weak. The size entry is marked missing in some rows and otherwise reads once, few, many or a size class.

>TRBJ1-4|TRBV4-1|TRBD1|.
TGCGCCAGCGGACCCGCGGGACAGCGTAATGAAAAACTGTTTTTT
CASGPAGQRNEKLFF
>TRBJ2-1|TRBV10-3|TRBD2|.
TGTGCCATCAGTGATATAACTAGCGGACACAATGAGCAGTTCTTC
CAISDITSGHNEQFF
>TRBJ2-5|TRBV7-9|.|.
TGTGCCAGCAGCTTTATTACGCGGCAAGAGACCCAGTACTTC
CASSFITRQETQYF
>TRBJ2-5|TRBV27|TRBD2|.
TGTGCCAGCAGTTTAGTGGGACTAGCGGGTCCCGAAGAGACCCAGTACTTC
CASSLVGLAGPEETQYF
>TRBJ1-2|TRBV19|TRBD1|.
TGTGCCAGTAGTGCGGAGACAGGGGCGCCTTTTCCCTATGGCTACACCTTC
CASSAETGAPFPYGYTF
>TRBJ1-3|TRBV4-1|TRBD1|.
TGCGCCAGCAGCCAAGATGCCAGGGGGGATGGAAACACCATATATTTT
CASSQDARGDGNTIYF
>TRBJ2-7|TRBV19|.|.
TGTGCCAGTAGTATAAGGGCAGGGGGGGCCTACGAGCAGTACTTC
CASSIRAGGAYEQYF
>TRBJ1-4|TRBV15|.|.
TGTGCCACCAGCGGCAGGCTCAATGAAAAACTGTTTTTT
CATSGRLNEKLFF
>TRBJ2-1|TRBV15|TRBD2|.
TGTGCCACCAGCAGAGCCCCTGCGGCTAGCGGTCACAATGAGCAGTTCTTC
CATSRAPAASGHNEQFF
>TRBJ1-2|TRBV9|TRBD1|.
TGTGCCAGCGGCCCGGACAGGTTTAACTATGGCTACACCTTC
CASGPDRFNYGYTF
>TRBJ2-6|TRBV15|.|.
TGTGCCACCAGCACGGGCTCTGGGGCCAACGTCCTGACTTTC
CATSTGSGANVLTF
>TRBJ1-2|TRBV2|.|.
TGTGCCAGCAGTGAACGGGGTAACTATGGCTACACCTTC
CASSERGNYGYTF
>TRBJ2-1|TRBV11-2|TRBD2|once
TGTGCCAGCAGCGCCACTAGCGGGAGGGCCTCCAATGAGCAGTTCTTC
CASSATSGRASNEQFF
>TRBJ2-3|TRBV10-3|.|.
TGTGCCATCAGTGAGCACCAGGGTATTGATGCAGATACGCAGTATTTT
CAISEHQGIDADTQYF
>TRBJ1-2|TRBV19|TRBD1|.
TGTGCCAGTAGTGCAGGGACAGGGGTTCACTATGGCTACACCTTC
CASSAGTGVHYGYTF
>TRBJ2-6|TRBV6-5|.|.
TGTGCCAGCAGTTTCCACCGGGGTTCCGGGGCCAACGTCCTGACTTTC
CASSFHRGSGANVLTF
>TRBJ1-1|TRBV27|.|.
TGTGCCAGCAGTTCTCCCTACGGATGGAACACTGAAGCTTTCTTT
CASSSPYGWNTEAFF
>TRBJ1-2|TRBV23-1|TRBD1|.
TGCGCCAGCAACATCCGCCAGGGGGGCCTATTCGATGGCTACACCTTC
CASNIRQGGLFDGYTF
>TRBJ2-5|TRBV18|.|.
TGTGCCAGTTCTTCCCTGTACCAAGAGACCCAGTACTTC
CASSSLYQETQYF
>TRBJ2-7|TRBV9|.|.
TGTGCCAGCAGCGTGGGGGTAACCTACGAGCAGTACTTC
CASSVGVTYEQYF
>TRBJ1-1|TRBV27|TRBD1|.
TGTGCCAGCACTTTAGGGGGCGCGGGGACTGAAGCTTTCTTT
CASTLGGAGTEAFF
>TRBJ1-2|TRBV4-1|.|.
TGCGCCAGCAGCCAAGGACAGAATGGCTACACCTTC
CASSQGQNGYTF